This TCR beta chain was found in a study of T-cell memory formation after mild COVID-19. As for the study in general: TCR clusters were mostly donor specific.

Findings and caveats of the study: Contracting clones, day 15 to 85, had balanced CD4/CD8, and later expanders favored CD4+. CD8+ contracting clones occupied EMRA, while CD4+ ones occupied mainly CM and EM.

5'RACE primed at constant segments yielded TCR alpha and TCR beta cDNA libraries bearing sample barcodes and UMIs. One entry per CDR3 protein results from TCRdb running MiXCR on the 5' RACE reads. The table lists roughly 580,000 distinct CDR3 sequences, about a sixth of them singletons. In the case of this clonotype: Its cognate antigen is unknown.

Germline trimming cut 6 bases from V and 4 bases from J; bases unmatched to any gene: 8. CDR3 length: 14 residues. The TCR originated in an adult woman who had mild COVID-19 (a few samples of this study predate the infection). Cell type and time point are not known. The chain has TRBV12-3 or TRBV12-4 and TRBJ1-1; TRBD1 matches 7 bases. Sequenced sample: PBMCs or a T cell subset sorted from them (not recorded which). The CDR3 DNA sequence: TGTGCCAGCAGGAACAGGGGAGGGGGCACTGAAGCTTTCTTT. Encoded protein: CASRNRGGGTEAFF.